Listed below are T cell receptor beta chains from one sample, sequenced in a study of early T cells in non-severe SARS-CoV-2 infection. TCRdb reanalysed the 5' RACE reads using MiXCR and keeps one entry per CDR3 protein. In the table there are some 87,000 distinct CDR3 sequences, roughly an eighth of which are singletons. The sequencing sample was made of whole blood. These receptors were taken from an adult who was a healthcare worker with PCR-confirmed SARS-CoV-2 infection or an uninfected control (not recorded which). Both conserved end residues are part of each CDR3. The D gene is left open where the match is weak. For some rows the clone size is stated as once, few or many, or as a class when expanded; others skip it.

V: TRBV20-1
size: few
J: TRBJ2-3
D: TRBD2
CDR3: CSARAPGLALSTDTQYF
DNA: TGCAGTGCTAGAGCCCCGGGACTAGCGCTCAGCACAGATACGCAGTATTTT

V: TRBV12-3/TRBV12-4
size: NA
J: TRBJ1-2
D: NA
CDR3: CASSPLLEGPYGYTF
DNA: TGTGCCAGCAGTCCCCTCCTCGAGGGCCCCTATGGCTACACCTTC

V: TRBV7-3
size: few
J: TRBJ2-3
D: TRBD2
CDR3: CASSSAAGGTDTQYF
DNA: TGTGCCAGCAGCTCAGCCGCGGGGGGTACAGATACGCAGTATTTT

V: TRBV10-2
size: NA
J: TRBJ1-1
D: TRBD1
CDR3: CASRLQGITEAFF
DNA: TGCGCCAGTCGTCTACAGGGGATCACTGAAGCTTTCTTT

V: TRBV12-3/TRBV12-4
size: many
J: TRBJ1-5
D: NA
CDR3: CASSRQVQPQHF
DNA: TGTGCCAGCAGCCGCCAGGTTCAGCCCCAGCATTTT

V: TRBV3-1
size: once
J: TRBJ2-2
D: TRBD2
CDR3: CATSHLQAGGQTGELFF
DNA: TGTGCCACCAGCCACCTTCAAGCGGGGGGGCAAACCGGGGAGCTGTTTTTT

V: TRBV19
size: NA
J: TRBJ2-6
D: TRBD1
CDR3: CASSITGAGANVLTF
DNA: TGTGCCAGTAGTATAACAGGGGCTGGGGCCAACGTCCTGACTTTC

V: TRBV20-1
size: NA
J: TRBJ1-6
D: NA
CDR3: CSASGRVNSPLHF
DNA: TGCAGTGCTAGTGGGAGGGTGAATTCACCCCTCCACTTT

V: TRBV11-3
size: many
J: TRBJ2-4
D: NA
CDR3: CASSLDPLGGGSKNIQYF
DNA: TGTGCCAGCAGCTTAGACCCTCTAGGAGGTGGGAGTAAAAACATTCAGTACTTC

V: TRBV11-2
size: few
J: TRBJ2-1
D: TRBD1
CDR3: CASSSLTGDSYNEQFF
DNA: TGTGCCAGCAGCTCCTTGACAGGGGATTCATACAATGAGCAGTTCTTC

V: TRBV6-2/TRBV6-3
size: many
J: TRBJ1-2
D: NA
CDR3: CASSTGTGNYGYTF
DNA: TGTGCCAGCAGTACCGGAACAGGGAACTATGGCTACACCTTC